A selection of T cell receptor beta chains follows, all from one sample in a study of neurological immune-mediated disorders. TCRdb re-derived calls from the 5' RACE reads in MiXCR, one entry per CDR3 protein. The table lists roughly 17,000 distinct CDR3 sequences, approximately 9.1% of them singletons. Sample: CD8+ T cells from blood. Source of these receptors: a man aged 50 to 60 in good health. Both conserved end residues are part of each CDR3. Fields, in order: J gene, D gene, V gene, clone size, CDR3 length, CDR3 protein, CDR3 DNA. A D gene is named only where the DNA matches it firmly. Size values are once, few and many counts, or a class for expanded clones, and some rows have none.

TRBJ2-3 TRBD1 TRBV20-1 many 16 CSAPLQDQGETDTQYF TGCAGTGCCCCCCTCCAGGACCAGGGGGAAACAGATACGCAGTATTTT
TRBJ2-2 NA TRBV29-1 many 14 CSVVPDINTGELFF TGCAGCGTTGTCCCCGACATTAACACCGGGGAGCTGTTTTTT
TRBJ1-5 NA TRBV6-2/TRBV6-3 many 14 CASSVGRGNQPQHF TGTGCCAGCAGTGTAGGACGGGGGAATCAGCCCCAGCATTTT
TRBJ2-7 NA TRBV7-6 many 16 CASSLGSGTAGYEQYF TGTGCCAGCAGCTTAGGCTCCGGGACAGCGGGCTACGAGCAGTACTTC
TRBJ2-6 NA TRBV7-8 many 15 CASSSTPGGANVLTF TGTGCCAGCAGCTCGACCCCGGGCGGGGCCAACGTCCTGACTTTC
TRBJ2-7 NA TRBV9 many 12 CASSGSSYEQYF TGTGCCAGCAGCGGAAGCTCCTACGAGCAGTACTTC
TRBJ1-4 NA TRBV20-1 many 14 CSAPEGPVNEKLFF TGCAGTGCCCCCGAGGGCCCAGTCAATGAAAAACTGTTTTTT
TRBJ2-6 NA TRBV29-1 many 17 CSVSRDTSHSGANVLTF TGCAGCGTCAGCCGGGACACATCACACTCTGGGGCCAACGTCCTGACTTTC
TRBJ1-4 TRBD1 TRBV29-1 NA 13 CSAGGQFDEKLFF TGCAGCGCCGGGGGACAGTTCGATGAAAAACTGTTTTTT
TRBJ2-2 NA TRBV5-6 many 15 CASSFGTPNTGELFF TGTGCCAGCAGCTTCGGGACACCGAACACCGGGGAGCTGTTTTTT
TRBJ2-5 NA TRBV3-1 medium-sized 15 CASSQMTGGAETQYF TGTGCCAGCAGCCAAATGACTGGGGGGGCAGAGACCCAGTACTTC
TRBJ2-1 TRBD2 TRBV29-1 many 17 CSTDRTSGDPSYNEQFF TGCAGCACCGACCGGACTAGCGGGGACCCCTCCTACAATGAGCAGTTCTTC
TRBJ2-7 TRBD2 TRBV4-1 many 18 CASSQADLRLAGIYEQYF TGCGCCAGCAGCCAGGCAGATCTGCGACTAGCGGGAATCTACGAGCAGTACTTC
TRBJ2-1 NA TRBV29-1 many 14 CSGGEALSYNEQFF TGCAGCGGAGGGGAGGCTCTCTCCTACAATGAGCAGTTCTTC
TRBJ1-2 NA TRBV15 many 16 CATSRDPKIANYGYTF TGTGCCACCAGCAGAGACCCGAAGATAGCTAACTATGGCTACACCTTC
TRBJ2-5 TRBD2 TRBV20-1 NA 16 CSARCPTSGSMDIQYF TGCAGTGCTAGATGCCCCACTAGCGGTAGTATGGATATCCAGTACTTC
TRBJ1-2 NA TRBV29-1 many 14 CSVEDPGGAGGYTF TGCAGCGTTGAAGATCCGGGCGGAGCCGGTGGCTACACCTTC
TRBJ2-1 NA TRBV6-2/TRBV6-3 many 14 CASSYSTTYNEQFF TGTGCCAGCAGTTACTCAACGACCTACAATGAGCAGTTCTTC
TRBJ2-3 NA TRBV7-9 many 15 CASGPRAGSFDTQYF TGTGCCAGCGGCCCCAGGGCAGGGTCATTTGATACGCAGTATTTT
TRBJ2-5 NA TRBV7-9 many 14 CASSPSTGWETQYF TGTGCCAGCAGCCCCTCGACGGGTTGGGAGACCCAGTACTTC
TRBJ2-7 NA TRBV7-9 many 12 CASGQAIYEQYF TGTGCCAGTGGGCAGGCTATCTACGAGCAGTACTTC
TRBJ2-5 NA TRBV4-3 many 18 CASSPSPSPGSEEETQYF TGCGCCAGCAGCCCAAGCCCTTCTCCCGGGAGCGAAGAAGAGACCCAGTACTTC
TRBJ2-7 NA TRBV5-6 few 13 CASSFDRSYEQYF TGTGCCAGCAGCTTCGACAGGTCCTACGAGCAGTACTTC
TRBJ2-7 TRBD1 TRBV5-1 once 13 CASSFPGQYEQYF TGCGCCAGCAGCTTCCCGGGACAGTACGAGCAGTACTTC
TRBJ2-7 NA TRBV20-1 many 14 CSAIPTLNSYEQYF TGCAGTGCTATCCCCACCTTAAACTCCTACGAGCAGTACTTC
TRBJ1-1 NA TRBV9 many 15 CASSVAGAGYTEAFF TGTGCCAGCAGCGTAGCTGGGGCGGGATACACTGAAGCTTTCTTT
TRBJ2-7 NA TRBV6-5 many 14 CASSTGPSSYEQYF TGTGCCAGCAGCACGGGGCCCTCCTCCTACGAGCAGTACTTC
TRBJ2-1 NA TRBV7-2 many 13 CASSLDLYNEQFF TGTGCCAGCAGCCTGGACCTATACAATGAGCAGTTCTTC
TRBJ2-7 NA TRBV6-5 many 12 CASSLSGYEQYF TGTGCCAGCAGCCTCAGTGGTTACGAGCAGTACTTC
TRBJ2-7 NA TRBV28 many 13 CASSLVDHYEQYF TGTGCCAGCAGTTTAGTAGACCACTACGAGCAGTACTTC
TRBJ2-4 TRBD2 TRBV20-1 many 15 CSARRLAGEKNIQYF TGCAGTGCTAGAAGACTAGCGGGAGAAAAAAACATTCAGTACTTC
TRBJ2-1 NA TRBV25-1 many 14 CASSEASSYNEQFF TGTGCCAGCAGTGAGGCATCCTCCTACAATGAGCAGTTCTTC
TRBJ2-5 TRBD1 TRBV6-5 many 16 CASSEDRGDPQETQYF TGTGCCAGCAGTGAAGACAGGGGGGATCCCCAAGAGACCCAGTACTTC
TRBJ2-7 NA TRBV29-1 many 14 CSVVEVSAYYEQYF TGCAGCGTTGTAGAGGTTTCAGCGTACTACGAGCAGTACTTC
TRBJ2-7 TRBD2 TRBV4-2 many 16 CASSQDGPSGSYEQYF TGTGCCAGCAGCCAAGATGGTCCTAGCGGGAGTTACGAGCAGTACTTC
TRBJ2-7 TRBD2 TRBV18 many 15 CASSPPGGSVYEQYF TGTGCCAGCTCACCTCCCGGCGGGAGTGTCTACGAGCAGTACTTC
TRBJ2-1 NA TRBV27 many 18 CASSLSILTELTYNEQFF TGTGCCAGCAGTTTATCGATTCTGACTGAACTTACCTACAATGAGCAGTTCTTC
TRBJ2-1 TRBD2 TRBV20-1 many 15 CSAREASGGYNEQFF TGCAGTGCTAGAGAGGCTAGCGGGGGGTACAATGAGCAGTTCTTC
TRBJ1-1 NA TRBV4-1 many 15 CASSQEERSLTEAFF TGCGCCAGCAGCCAAGAGGAGAGATCTTTAACTGAAGCTTTCTTT
TRBJ1-2 TRBD1 TRBV19 few 13 CASSSTGAYGYTF TGTGCCAGTAGTTCTACAGGGGCCTATGGCTACACCTTC
TRBJ2-1 TRBD1 TRBV29-1 many 12 CSHLRGYNEQFF TGCAGCCACCTCAGGGGGTATAATGAGCAGTTCTTC
TRBJ2-3 NA TRBV6-4 medium-sized 13 CASSSGSTDTQYF TGTGCCAGCAGTAGCGGGAGCACAGATACGCAGTATTTT
TRBJ2-1 TRBD2 TRBV5-1 many 16 CASSLGGLAGVGEQFF TGCGCCAGCAGCTTGGGGGGACTAGCGGGAGTGGGTGAGCAGTTCTTC
TRBJ2-7 NA TRBV6-6 many 14 CASSYEGGSYEQYF TGTGCCAGCAGTTACGAGGGAGGCTCCTACGAGCAGTACTTC
TRBJ2-2 TRBD2 TRBV6-2/TRBV6-3 many 18 CASSYPGLAGENTGELFF TGTGCCAGCAGTTACCCCGGACTAGCGGGAGAAAACACCGGGGAGCTGTTTTTT
TRBJ2-1 NA TRBV4-1 many 16 CASSQQQGTLDNEQFF TGCGCCAGCAGCCAGCAACAGGGTACCTTGGACAATGAGCAGTTCTTC
TRBJ2-7 TRBD1 TRBV27 many 17 CASSLGFWGQEKYEQYF TGTGCCAGCAGTTTAGGATTCTGGGGACAGGAGAAATACGAGCAGTACTTC
TRBJ1-1 TRBD1 TRBV7-2 many 14 CASSKQGLDTEAFF TGTGCCAGCAGCAAACAGGGGTTGGACACTGAAGCTTTCTTT
TRBJ2-1 NA TRBV4-1 once 14 CASSQAMDYNEQFF TGCGCCAGCAGCCAAGCGATGGATTACAATGAGCAGTTCTTC
TRBJ2-2 TRBD1 TRBV7-2 many 14 CASRDRVWAGELFF TGTGCCAGCAGGGACAGGGTCTGGGCCGGGGAGCTGTTTTTT
TRBJ2-1 NA TRBV3-1 NA 13 CASSHGSYNEQFF TGTGCCAGCAGCCACGGTTCCTACAATGAGCAGTTCTTC
TRBJ2-1 TRBD1 TRBV5-1 many 16 CASSWTRDRPNNEQFF TGCGCCAGCAGCTGGACCCGGGACAGGCCTAACAATGAGCAGTTCTTC
TRBJ2-6 TRBD2 TRBV20-1 many 16 CSPPLRECTGANVLTF TGCAGTCCGCCCCTGCGGGAGTGTACTGGGGCCAACGTCCTGACTTTC
TRBJ1-1 NA TRBV19 many 13 CASSIMGNTEAFF TGTGCCAGTAGTATTATGGGGAACACTGAAGCTTTCTTT
TRBJ1-1 NA TRBV5-6 many 14 CASSPPTVLPEAFF TGTGCCAGCAGCCCCCCGACAGTACTCCCTGAAGCTTTCTTT
TRBJ2-2 NA TRBV12-3/TRBV12-4 many 16 CASSLRDGAQTGELFF TGTGCCAGCAGTTTAAGGGATGGGGCGCAGACCGGGGAGCTGTTTTTT
TRBJ2-5 TRBD2 TRBV27 many 16 CASSPGLAELQETQYF TGTGCCAGCAGTCCCGGACTAGCGGAGTTACAAGAGACCCAGTACTTC
TRBJ2-5 TRBD1 TRBV6-1 many 17 CASSEHPGTGYKETQYF TGTGCCAGCAGTGAACATCCCGGGACAGGGTACAAAGAGACCCAGTACTTC
TRBJ2-5 NA TRBV28 many 15 CASSLFRVSLETQYF TGTGCCAGCAGTTTATTCAGGGTTTCCTTGGAGACCCAGTACTTC